The next 20 T cell receptor beta chains were all read from a single sample in a study of blood T cell repertoires in COVID-19. Generated by immunoSEQ multiplex PCR, the TCRdb table keeps only in-frame clones and is missing some. Here the sample spans about 62,000 clones, about 83% being singletons. The material sequenced was peripheral blood. The receptors shown here come from a human donor in a cohort sampled during active COVID-19.

This clone has more than one count but fewer than ten. The chain recombines TRBV20-1 with TRBJ1-2; D ambiguous. Germline loops: CDR1 DFQATT, CDR2 SNEGSKA (reference sequence). Trimming took off 3 bases at V and 4 bases at J, with 12 bases between the two ends. The CDR3 totals 13 residues. This chain's CDR3 is CSASVRHLYGYTF. Here the CDR3 DNA reads TGCAGTGCTAGTGTAAGACACCTCTATGGCTACACCTTC.

The rearrangement links TRBV11-2 to TRBJ1-2, with 8 bases matching TRBD1. V trimming: 8 bases; J trimming: 1 base; junction bases outside the gene matches: 12. This CDR3 spans 16 amino acids. Germline V gives CDR1 SGHAT, CDR2 FQNNGV. The CDR3 reads CASGPHWTGHNYGYTF. The DNA of the CDR3 is TGTGCCAGCGGTCCCCATTGGACAGGGCATAACTATGGCTACACCTTC.

The chain links TRBV6-5 to TRBJ2-5; tentative D call: TRBD2 (6 bases). The CDR3 is 15 residues long. The germline V and J ends were trimmed by 6 bases and 2 bases, with 16 bases remaining between them. CDR1 MNHEY and CDR2 SVGAGI come from the germline V gene. The CDR3 nucleotides are TGTGCCAGCAGCCGGAAAGGACTAACTCAAGAGACCCAGTACTTC. Encoded protein: CASSRKGLTQETQYF.

This chain links TRBV7-2 with TRBJ1-5, with 8 bases aligning to TRBD1. Germline V gene lookup returns CDR1 SGHTA and CDR2 FQGNSA. The CDR3 runs 15 residues. J gave up 7 bases and V 1 base, and 6 bases lay outside the gene matches. The CDR3 DNA reads TGTGCCAGCAGCTTAGTTGGACAGGGAGGCCAGCCCCAGCATTTT. Translated, it gives CASSLVGQGGQPQHF. Full variable domain (missing parts from reference TRBV7-2 and TRBJ1-5): GAGVSQSPSNKVTEKGKDVELRCDPISGHTALYWYRQSLGQGLEFLIYFQGNSAPDKSGLPSDRFSAERTGGSVSTLTIQRTQQEDSAVYLCASSLVGQGGQPQHFGDGTRLSIL.

This chain connects TRBV5-1 to TRBJ2-7, with D uncertain. Trimming cost V 0 bases and J 0 bases, with 10 bases left between them. CDR1 and CDR2 from the germline V gene are SGHRS and YFSETQ. The CDR3 spans 15 residues. The CDR3, as DNA: TGCGCCAGCAGCTTGGCCCCGGGTCTCTCCTACGAGCAGTACTTC. Amino acid sequence: CASSLAPGLSYEQYF.

The chain's CDR3 is CASSSQGLNTEAFF. The CDR3 DNA reads as TGTGCCAGCAGTTCCCAGGGGCTGAACACTGAAGCTTTCTTT. This rearrangement joins TRBV6-6 to TRBJ1-1, with D maybe TRBD1 (6 bases). The CDR3 has 14 amino acids. The V and J ends lost 4 bases and 0 bases respectively, with 9 bases between them. CDR1 is MNHNY, CDR2 SVGAGI, per germline (reference sequence).

The chain combines TRBV27 with TRBJ2-5; 11 nucleotides line up with TRBD2. The CDR3 runs 15 residues. Germline loops: CDR1 MNHEY, CDR2 SMNVEV (reference sequence). J was trimmed by 4 bases and V by 2 bases; bases with no gene match: 3. The CDR3 coding sequence is TGTGCCAGCAGTTTACTAGCGGGGGGCCTAGAGACCCAGTACTTC. Its protein is CASSLLAGGLETQYF.

The chain uses TRBV5-1 and TRBJ2-7; 7 bases agree with TRBD1. Per the germline V gene, CDR1 is SGHRS and CDR2 is YFSETQ. This CDR3 has 12 residues. With V trimmed by 3 bases and J by 3 bases, 0 bases remained unmatched. The CDR3: CASSWDSYEQYF. The CDR3 nucleotides read TGCGCCAGCAGCTGGGACAGCTACGAGCAGTACTTC.

The rearrangement links TRBV2 to TRBJ1-1; 7 positions match TRBD1. Per the germline V gene, CDR1 is SNHLY and CDR2 is FYNNEI. V was pared by 7 bases and J by 2 bases, with 10 bases of the junction left unmatched. The CDR3 totals 15 residues. Here the CDR3 DNA reads TGTGCCAGCAAATTACAGGGGCAAGTAAACACTGAAGCTTTCTTT. Its protein product is CASKLQGQVNTEAFF.

The V call is TRBV2, the J call TRBJ2-7, with 7 nucleotides matching TRBD2. Trimming cost V 1 base and J 3 bases; bases outside gene matches: 3. Germline V gene sequence: CDR1 SNHLY, CDR2 FYNNEI. The CDR3 consists of 14 residues. The CDR3 sequence is CASSEEWDYYEQYF. Here the CDR3 DNA reads TGTGCCAGCAGTGAAGAATGGGACTACTACGAGCAGTACTTC.

The gene calls are TRBV7-8 and TRBJ1-2, with TRBD1 matching 10 bases. Germline values: CDR1 SGHVS, CDR2 FQNEAQ. V lost 2 bases and J lost 6; bases outside the gene matches: 6. This CDR3 is built from 15 residues. The CDR3 bases are TGTGCCAGCAGCTTATGGACAGGGGGAAAGGATGGCTACACCTTC. Its translation: CASSLWTGGKDGYTF.

The chain has TRBV10-2 and TRBJ1-1, with a tentative D call TRBD1 (5 bases). CDR1 and CDR2 (germline): WSHSY, SAAADI. The CDR3 is 14 amino acids. V gave up 6 bases and J gave up 4 bases, with 15 bases separating them. CDR3 region: CASSDGQMVTEAFF. In DNA, the CDR3 is TGCGCCAGCAGCGACGGACAAATGGTCACTGAAGCTTTCTTT.

The chain is built from TRBV3-1 (or the pseudogene TRBV3-2) and TRBJ1-4, with D possibly being TRBD1 (6 bases). V dropped 2 bases and J dropped 8 bases, with 15 bases sitting between them. In germline, CDR1 is LGHDT, CDR2 YNNKEL (reference sequence). This CDR3 comprises 15 residues. CDR3 residues: CASSQTRTVGEKLFF. The CDR3 DNA reads as TGTGCCAGCAGCCAAACCAGGACAGTGGGAGAAAAACTGTTTTTT.

The genes are TRBV10-3 and TRBJ1-1, with 9 bases aligning to TRBD1. The V gene end was trimmed by 4 bases and the J gene end by 6 bases; junction bases not matched to a gene: 12. Germline V lookup: CDR1 ENHRY, CDR2 SYGVKD. The CDR3 runs 16 residues. CDR3: CAISASGTGIVSEAFF. CDR3 coding DNA: TGTGCCATCAGTGCTTCCGGGACAGGGATAGTTTCTGAAGCTTTCTTT.

The V gene is TRBV11-3, the J gene TRBJ2-6, with D hard to call. Trimming took 6 bases from V and 0 from J, leaving 6 bases between them. CDR3 length: 14 residues. CDR1 is SGHNT and CDR2 is YENEEA in the germline V gene. The CDR3 region has the DNA TGTGCCAGCAGTCAATTCTCTGGGGCCAACGTCCTGACTTTC. As protein: CASSQFSGANVLTF.

The chain has TRBV4-2 and TRBJ1-2, with 8 nucleotides matching TRBD1. The germline V gene encodes CDR1 LGHNA and CDR2 YNFKEQ. V shed 2 bases and J 4 bases; nucleotides not matched to a gene: 6. The length of the CDR3 is 15 residues. The CDR3: CASSQLSGGGYGYTF. The CDR3 DNA reads TGTGCCAGCAGCCAATTATCAGGGGGCGGCTATGGCTACACCTTC.

This clone was detected a few times. The chain has TRBV12-5 and TRBJ1-5, with D uncertain. Per germline, CDR1 LGHNT and CDR2 FRNRAP. V was clipped by 5 bases and J by 3 bases, with 8 bases between them. The length of the CDR3 is 13 residues. As DNA, the CDR3 is TGTGCTAGTGGTCAGGCGTTCAATCAGCCCCAGCATTTT. Translation gives CASGQAFNQPQHF. Full variable domain (outside the CDR3, taken from reference TRBV12-5 and TRBJ1-5): DARVTQTPRHKVTEMGQEVTMRCQPILGHNTVFWYRQTMMQGLELLAYFRNRAPLDDSGMPKDRFSAEMPDATLATLKIQPSEPRDSAVYFCASGQAFNQPQHFGDGTRLSIL.

The rearrangement joins TRBV7-8 to TRBJ1-2; D not resolved. Germline V gives CDR1 SGHVS, CDR2 FQNEAQ. Trimming took 5 bases from V and 9 from J, leaving 19 bases between them. This CDR3 contains 14 residues. DNA for the CDR3: TGTGCCAGCAGCCCGCGCATCGGGGTTCGTAGCTACACCTTC. This codes for CASSPRIGVRSYTF.

This chain uses TRBV5-1 with TRBJ2-7, with D perhaps TRBD2 (6 bases). The V end was cut by 0 bases, the J end by 6 bases, with 10 bases between. Germline CDR1 and CDR2: SGHRS and YFSETQ. CDR3 size: 13 residues. CDR3 region: CASSLAGDGEQYF. CDR3 sequence (DNA): TGCGCCAGCAGCTTGGCGGGGGACGGCGAGCAGTACTTC.

This clone was picked up one time. The V gene is TRBV5-1, the J gene TRBJ1-1; 7 bases line up with TRBD1. This CDR3 comprises 14 residues. The J segment lost 4 bases and the V segment lost 4 bases, leaving 7 bases of the junction unmatched. The V gene's germline CDR1 is SGHRS and CDR2 YFSETQ. CDR3 protein: CASSPLQGSTEAFF. CDR3 DNA sequence: TGCGCCAGCAGCCCACTACAGGGGTCCACTGAAGCTTTCTTT. The whole variable domain, filled in from reference TRBV5-1 and TRBJ1-1, reads KAGVTQTPRYLIKTRGQQVTLSCSPISGHRSVSWYQQTPGQGLQFLFEYFSETQRNKGNFPGRFSGRQFSNSRSEMNVSTLELGDSALYLCASSPLQGSTEAFFGQGTRLTVV.